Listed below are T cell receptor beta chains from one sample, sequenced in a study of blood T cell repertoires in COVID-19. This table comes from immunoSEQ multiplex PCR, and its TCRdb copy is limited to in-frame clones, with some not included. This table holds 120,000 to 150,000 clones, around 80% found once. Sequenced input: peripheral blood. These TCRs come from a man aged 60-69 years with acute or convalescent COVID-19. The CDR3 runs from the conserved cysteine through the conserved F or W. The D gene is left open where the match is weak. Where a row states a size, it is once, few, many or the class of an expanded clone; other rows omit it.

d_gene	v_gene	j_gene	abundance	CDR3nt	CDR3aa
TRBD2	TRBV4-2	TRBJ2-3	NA	TGTGCCAGCAGCCAAGAGGCTAGCGGGAGCGCAGATACGCAGTATTTT	CASSQEASGSADTQYF
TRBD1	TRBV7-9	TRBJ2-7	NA	TGTGCCAGCAGCCTGGCAGGGGGCCTCGAGCAGTACTTC	CASSLAGGLEQYF
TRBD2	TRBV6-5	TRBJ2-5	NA	TGTGCCAGCAGTTGGGGACTAGCGGGAGGACAAGAGACCCAGTACTTC	CASSWGLAGGQETQYF
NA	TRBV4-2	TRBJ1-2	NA	TGTGCCAGCAGCCAAGGAGGGATCGACTATGGCTACACCTTC	CASSQGGIDYGYTF
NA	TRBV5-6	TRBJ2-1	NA	TGTGCCAGCCTACTCAACCCCTACAATGAGCAGTTCTTC	CASLLNPYNEQFF
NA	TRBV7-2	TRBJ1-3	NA	TGTGCCAGCAGCTTAGGGCTCCCAGGAAACACCATATATTTT	CASSLGLPGNTIYF
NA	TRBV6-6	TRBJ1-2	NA	TGTGCCTCTCGAGAGGATCCGTATGGCTACACCTTC	CASREDPYGYTF
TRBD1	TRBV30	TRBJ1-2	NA	TGTGCCTGCTCCCGGGACAGGGGACCCTATGGCTACACCTTC	CACSRDRGPYGYTF
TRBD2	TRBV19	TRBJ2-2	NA	TGTGCCAGTAGTATACCCAGGCTAGCGGGAGAGGCCGGGGAGCTGTTTTTT	CASSIPRLAGEAGELFF
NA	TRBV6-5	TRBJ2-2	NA	TGTGCCAGCAGTTTATACTCACCCGGGGAGCTGTTTTTT	CASSLYSPGELFF
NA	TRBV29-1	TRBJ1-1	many	TGCAGCGTTGGGGGCCCCGGTAATGTCGCTTTCTTT	CSVGGPGNVAFF
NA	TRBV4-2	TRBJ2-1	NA	TGTGCCAGCAGCCCCGAGGGACTGAGTACCTACAATGAGCAGTTCTTC	CASSPEGLSTYNEQFF
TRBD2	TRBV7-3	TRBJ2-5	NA	TGTGCCAGCAGCTTGGGACTAGCGGGAGCAGAGACCCAGTACTTC	CASSLGLAGAETQYF
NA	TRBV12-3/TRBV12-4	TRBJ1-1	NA	TGTGCCAGCAGCCTCCCCGACACTGAAGCTTTCTTT	CASSLPDTEAFF
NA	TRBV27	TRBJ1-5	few	TGTGCCAGCCAAAAGTCAGGAGGACAGCCCCAGCATTTT	CASQKSGGQPQHF
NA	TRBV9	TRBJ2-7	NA	TGTGCCAGCAGCGTAGATGACAGCTACGAGCAGTACTTC	CASSVDDSYEQYF
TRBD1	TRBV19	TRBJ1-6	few	TGTGCCAGTAGTATAACAGGGGGTAATTCACCCCTCCACTTT	CASSITGGNSPLHF
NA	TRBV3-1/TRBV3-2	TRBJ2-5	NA	TGTGCCAGCCATCCCAGGGGAACCCAAGAGACCCAGTACTTC	CASHPRGTQETQYF
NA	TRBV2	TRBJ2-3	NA	TGTGCCAGCAGTGGCGAGTACGATACGCAGTATTTT	CASSGEYDTQYF
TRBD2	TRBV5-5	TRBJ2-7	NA	TGTGCCAGCAGCTGGGGACTAGCGGGAGTATCCGAGCAGTACTTC	CASSWGLAGVSEQYF
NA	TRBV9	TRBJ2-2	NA	TGTGCCAGCAGCGTATCCCAGAACACCGGGGAGCTGTTTTTT	CASSVSQNTGELFF
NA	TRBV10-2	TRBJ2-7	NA	TGCGCCAGCAGTTTCCGGGGTCCCTACGAGCAGTACTTC	CASSFRGPYEQYF
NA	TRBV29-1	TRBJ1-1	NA	TGCAGCGTTGACAGGGCCACTGAAGCTTTCTTT	CSVDRATEAFF
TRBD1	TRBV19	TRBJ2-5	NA	TGTGCCAGTAGTATGAGGACAGGCCAAGAGACCCAGTACTTC	CASSMRTGQETQYF
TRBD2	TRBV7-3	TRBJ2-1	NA	TGTGCCAGCAGCCCCACTAGCGACAATGAGCAGTTCTTC	CASSPTSDNEQFF
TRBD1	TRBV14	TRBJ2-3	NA	TGTGCCAGCAGCCCCAGGGGGCGCACAGATACGCAGTATTTT	CASSPRGRTDTQYF